This TCR beta chain was sequenced for a study of control samples from healthy donors and cancer patients. Sequencing used immunoSEQ multiplex PCR; TCRdb keeps in-frame clones, though not all of them. The repertoire holds over 100,000 clones, with roughly 94% as singletons. This clonotype originated in a woman aged 18-35 years in good health. What was sequenced was blood.

CDR3 DNA: TGTGCCAGCAGCTCAATTAATTACCTGGACAGCAATCAGCCCCAGCATTTT. Translating gives CASSSINYLDSNQPQHF. The chain uses TRBV7-2 and TRBJ1-5, with D hard to call. The CDR3 has 17 residues. Trimming cost V 4 bases and J 1 base, with 17 bases left between them. Germline lookup yields CDR1 SGHTA and CDR2 FQGNSA.